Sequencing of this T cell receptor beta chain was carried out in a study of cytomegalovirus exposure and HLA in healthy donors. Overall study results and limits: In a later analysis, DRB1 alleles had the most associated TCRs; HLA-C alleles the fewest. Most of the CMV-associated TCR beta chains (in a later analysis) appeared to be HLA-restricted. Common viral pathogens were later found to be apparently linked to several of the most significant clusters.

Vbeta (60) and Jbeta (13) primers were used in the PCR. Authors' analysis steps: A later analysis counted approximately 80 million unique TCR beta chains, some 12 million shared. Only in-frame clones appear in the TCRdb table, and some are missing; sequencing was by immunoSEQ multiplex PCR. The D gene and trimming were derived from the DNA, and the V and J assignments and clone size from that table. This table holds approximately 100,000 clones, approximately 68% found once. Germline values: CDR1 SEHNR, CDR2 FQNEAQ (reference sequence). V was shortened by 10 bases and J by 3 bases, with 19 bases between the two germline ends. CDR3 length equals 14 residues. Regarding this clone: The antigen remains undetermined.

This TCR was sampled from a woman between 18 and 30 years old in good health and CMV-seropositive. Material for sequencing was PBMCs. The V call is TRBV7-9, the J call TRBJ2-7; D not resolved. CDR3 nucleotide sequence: TGTGCCACCTCTCTGGGTGGGTCGGGCTACGAGCAGTACTTC. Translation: CATSLGGSGYEQYF.